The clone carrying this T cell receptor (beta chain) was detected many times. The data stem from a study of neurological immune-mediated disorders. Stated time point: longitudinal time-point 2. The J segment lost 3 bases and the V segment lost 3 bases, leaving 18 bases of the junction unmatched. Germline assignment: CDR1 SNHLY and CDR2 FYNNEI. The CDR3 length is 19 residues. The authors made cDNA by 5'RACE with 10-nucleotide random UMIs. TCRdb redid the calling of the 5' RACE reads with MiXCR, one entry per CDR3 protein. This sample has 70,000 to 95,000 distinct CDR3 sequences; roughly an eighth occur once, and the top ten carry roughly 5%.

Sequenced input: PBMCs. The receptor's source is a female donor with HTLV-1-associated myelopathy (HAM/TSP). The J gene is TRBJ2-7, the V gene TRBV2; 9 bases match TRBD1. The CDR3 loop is CASSDDLMVGGTGHYEQYF. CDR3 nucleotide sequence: TGTGCCAGCAGTGATGATTTAATGGTCGGAGGGACAGGGCACTACGAGCAGTACTTC. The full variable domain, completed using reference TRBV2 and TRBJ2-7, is EPEVTQTPSHQVTQMGQEVILRCVPISNHLYFYWYRQILGQKVEFLVSFYNNEISEKSEIFDDQFSVERPDGSNFTLKIRSTKLEDSAMYFCASSDDLMVGGTGHYEQYFGPGTRLTVT.